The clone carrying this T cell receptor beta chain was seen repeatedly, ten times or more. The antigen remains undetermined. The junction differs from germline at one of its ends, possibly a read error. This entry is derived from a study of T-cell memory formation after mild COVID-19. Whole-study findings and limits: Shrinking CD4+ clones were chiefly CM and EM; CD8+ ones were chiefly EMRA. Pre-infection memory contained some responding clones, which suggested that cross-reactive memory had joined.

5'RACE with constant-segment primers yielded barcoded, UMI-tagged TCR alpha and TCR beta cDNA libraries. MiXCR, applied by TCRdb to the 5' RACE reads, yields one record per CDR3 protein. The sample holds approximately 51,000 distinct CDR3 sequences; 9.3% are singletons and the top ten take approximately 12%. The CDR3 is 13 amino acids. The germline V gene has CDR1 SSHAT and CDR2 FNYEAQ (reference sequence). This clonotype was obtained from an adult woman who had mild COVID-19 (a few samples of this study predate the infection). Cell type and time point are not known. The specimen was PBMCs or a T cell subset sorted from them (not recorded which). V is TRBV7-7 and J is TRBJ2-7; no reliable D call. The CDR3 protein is CASSFHSQSEQYF. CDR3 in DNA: TGTGCTAGCAGCTTTCACAGCCAATCCGAGCAGTACTTC.